The source of this T cell receptor (beta chain) is a study of blood T cell repertoires in COVID-19. Study as a whole: T cells, B-cell-depleted T cells, or PBMCs supplied cDNA or gDNA.

V gave up 2 bases and J gave up 4 bases, with 14 bases separating them. The CDR3 contains 15 residues. Germline CDR1 is LGHNA and CDR2 is YSLEER. Only in-frame clones appear in the TCRdb table, and some are missing; sequencing was by immunoSEQ multiplex PCR. In the table there are over 10,000 clones, over 75% of which are singletons. The chain links TRBV4-3 to TRBJ1-2, with TRBD1 as a possible D gene (6 bases). This TCR came from a man at least 80 years old with acute or convalescent COVID-19. Sequencing was done on a sample of peripheral blood. The CDR3 spells CASSQLTGLVYGYTF. The CDR3 nucleotides read TGCGCCAGCAGCCAACTGACAGGACTGGTCTATGGCTACACCTTC.